This T cell receptor (beta chain) was captured in a study of early T cells in non-severe SARS-CoV-2 infection (dated by TCRdb to 2020 to 2023). At the level of the whole study: TCR sequencing used bulk RNA from unsorted whole blood, so alpha and beta chains could not be paired.

Findings and caveats that apply to the study as a whole: VDJdb matching was skewed toward anti-spike CD8 responses and likely underestimated virus-specific expansions by missing private and CD4 specificities.

The study was a case-control design nested within a healthcare worker cohort in London, UK, with weekly nasopharyngeal swab PCR tests and blood sampling. Healthcare workers were enrolled in the week of the UK lockdown, from 23 to 31 March 2020, and were followed every week for up to roughly 16 weeks. Within its sample, this clonotype is medium-sized (0.01 to 0.1%). The antigen it binds to is not known. Base quality data are lacking; no much larger clone is found one base away. Library construction relied on 5' RACE. The instrument was a NextSeq 500. To correct for sequencing error and PCR bias, the TCR library protocol tagged individual cDNA molecules with unique molecular identifiers. Both TCR alpha and beta chains were sequenced, and tight co-correlation was observed between alpha and beta sequence abundances in each sample. The authors' pipeline ran thus. Decombinator V4 was used to annotate TCR sequences for V gene, J gene and CDR3. TCRs were defined as expanded if a significant change between any two time points was detected under a Poisson model with p below 0.0001. TCR abundances were normalised to the total number of TCRs sequenced per sample and were expressed as counts per million. TRAV1-2 paired with TRAJ12, TRAJ20 or TRAJ33 defined MAIT TCRs, while TRAV10 paired with TRAJ18 defined iNKT TCRs. A search of VDJdb, accessed on 1 November 2021, was run for TCRs annotated to CMV, EBV and SARS-CoV-2, with TCRs annotated for multiple antigens excluded. TCRdb ran its own pipeline on the public reads, namely fastp trimming at Q25 and MiXCR clone calling, and kept in-frame beta chains. Merged by CDR3 protein, the rows form single entries marked with the most common genes and DNA. TCRdb's processing, not the study's, gives the V and J calls here. The sample table lists 15,000 to 20,000 distinct CDR3 sequences, roughly 5% of them with a count of one. The ten largest clones capture over 5% of the sample.

The V and J ends are trimmed by 6 bases and 3 bases, leaving 9 bases between them. The germline V gene specifies MNHEY as CDR1 and SVGAGI as CDR2. The CDR3 goes from the cysteine to the phenylalanine over 13 residues. The read is trimmed to its CDR3 DNA, 39 bases read in frame from base 1. This receptor was obtained from an adult who was a healthcare worker with PCR-confirmed SARS-CoV-2 infection or an uninfected control (not recorded which). Recombination linked TRBV6-5 to TRBJ1-3; a tentative D match to TRBD1 spans 5 bases. The sequenced material came from whole blood. The nucleotides are TGTGCCAGCAGGCAGGGAAGTGGAAACACCATATATTTT. This gives the protein CASRQGSGNTIYF.